Sequencing of this TCR beta chain was carried out in a study of T cell clusters in autoimmune cytopenias. Multiplex touch-down PCR amplified TRB using TRB-A and TRB-B pools in one tube. TCRdb reprocessed the multiplex PCR reads, keeping one entry per CDR3 protein, no DNA. With roughly 7,500 distinct CDR3 sequences in the sample, the ten largest clones hold roughly 30%. TRB was amplified from around 0.25 ug of peripheral blood genomic DNA per sample. This clonotype shows up as medium-sized by frequency. These data are also associated with another study on T cell repertoires in aging, cancer and after chemotherapy. That work states: In cancer patients, declining TCR diversity with age involved lost richness and lost evenness.

Sequencing was carried out using peripheral blood. This TCR came from a human donor with an autoimmune cytopenia or autoimmune hepatitis (not recorded which).

CDR3 in amino acids: CASSIGTGSEAFF. The V call is TRBV19, the J call TRBJ1-1; checking the TCRdb D call of TRBD1 is not possible without DNA. The germline V gene has CDR1 LNHDA and CDR2 SQIVND (reference sequence). The CDR3 is 13 residues long.